The clone carrying this T cell receptor (beta chain) appeared many times. Combining iRepertoire HTBI primers with Arm-PCR of CDR3 regions, the authors built TCR beta libraries. One entry per CDR3 protein results from TCRdb running MiXCR on the multiplex PCR reads. The data contain about 210,000 distinct CDR3 sequences, approximately 18% of them singletons. The data derive from a study of regulatory T cells in long-lasting Graves disease. Germline V CDR1 and CDR2: DFQATT, SNEGSKA (reference sequence). Trimming removed 5 bases from V and 9 bases from J, with 20 bases in between. This CDR3 has 14 amino acids. The time point was: newly diagnosed GD, antithyroid drugs for less than 3 months. The TCR library was made from RNA that had been extracted from PBMCs in TRIzol. The same data also contributed to another study, on T cells in Graves' hyperthyroidism and ophthalmopathy.

The sequencing here drew on peripheral blood mononuclear cells (PBMCs), taken at new diagnosis, from a patient treated with antithyroid drugs. The J gene is TRBJ1-5, the V gene TRBV20-1; D not certain. The TCR comes from a woman under 40 with Graves disease. CDR3 sequence reads: CSAFLAQALRPQHF. The CDR3 bases are TGCAGTGCTTTCTTAGCCCAGGCACTGAGGCCCCAGCATTTT.